The clone carrying this TCR beta chain showed up many times. The CDR3 totals 15 residues. Losses at the gene ends were 6 bases for V and 3 bases for J; bases not matched to a gene: 7. CDR1 SGHTA and CDR2 FQGTGA come from the germline V gene. These data are taken from a study of molecular identifiers for immune sequencing clone quantification. Study in general: In replicates, RNA taken from roughly 18,000 or 92,000 naive CD8 cells was divided five ways, and four portions underwent sequencing.

Source material for naive CD8 libraries was roughly 17,000 to 1,100,000 sorted cells, with 10%, 30% or 50% RNA. Sorting recovered naive CD8 T cells on a CD8+CD4-CCR7+CD45RA+ profile. The authors built bulk TCR libraries by previously described methods with listed TCR primers. TCRdb re-analysed the PCR reads in MiXCR, keeping a single row per CDR3 protein. The top ten hold roughly 0.9% of the sample, which has 550,000 to 750,000 distinct CDR3 sequences, less than 20% seen once. The rearrangement joins TRBV7-3 to TRBJ2-1, with 8 bases that match TRBD2. This TCR derives from a human donor in good health. Some libraries in this study had Jurkat cell RNA spiked in. The sequenced material came from naive CD8+ T cells from blood, with Jurkat cell RNA spiked in. Noted subset: FACS-sorted CD8+CD4-CCR7+CD45RA+ naive T cells. CDR3 sequence (DNA): TGTGCCAGCAGGCCGAGCGGGAGTCACTACAATGAGCAGTTCTTC. Protein: CASRPSGSHYNEQFF.